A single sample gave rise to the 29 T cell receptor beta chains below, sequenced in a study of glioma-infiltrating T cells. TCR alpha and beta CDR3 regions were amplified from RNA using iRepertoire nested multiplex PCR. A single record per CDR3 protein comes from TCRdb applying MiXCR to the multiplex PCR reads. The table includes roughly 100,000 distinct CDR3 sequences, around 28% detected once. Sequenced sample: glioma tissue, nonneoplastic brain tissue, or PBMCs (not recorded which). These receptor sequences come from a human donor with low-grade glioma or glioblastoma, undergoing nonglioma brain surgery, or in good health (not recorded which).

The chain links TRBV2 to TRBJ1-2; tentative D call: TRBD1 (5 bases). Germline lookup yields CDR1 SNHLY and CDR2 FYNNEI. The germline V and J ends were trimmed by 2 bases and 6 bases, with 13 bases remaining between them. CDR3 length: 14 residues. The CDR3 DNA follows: TGTGCCAGCAGTGAAAGTCGCCAGGGAGATGGCTACACCTTC. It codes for CASSESRQGDGYTF.

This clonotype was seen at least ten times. CDR3 amino acids: CASSRADTQYF. In nucleotides, the CDR3 is TGTGCCAGCAGCCGGGCAGATACGCAGTATTTT. This chain uses TRBV7-9 with TRBJ2-3; D gene unclear. There are 11 residues in the CDR3. Trimming removed 5 bases at V and 4 bases at J, with 4 bases between. Germline V gives CDR1 SEHNR, CDR2 FQNEAQ (reference sequence).

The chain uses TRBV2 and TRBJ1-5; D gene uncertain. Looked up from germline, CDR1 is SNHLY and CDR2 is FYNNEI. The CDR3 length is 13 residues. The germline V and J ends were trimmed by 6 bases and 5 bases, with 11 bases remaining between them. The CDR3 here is CASRPERDQPQHF. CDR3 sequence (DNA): TGTGCCAGCAGGCCAGAGAGGGATCAGCCCCAGCATTTT.

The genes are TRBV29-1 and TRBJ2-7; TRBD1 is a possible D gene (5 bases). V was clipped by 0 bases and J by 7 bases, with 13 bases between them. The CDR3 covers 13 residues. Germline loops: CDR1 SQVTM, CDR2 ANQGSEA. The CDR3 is CSVEDQGLVEQYF. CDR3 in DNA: TGCAGCGTTGAAGATCAGGGCCTTGTGGAGCAGTACTTC.

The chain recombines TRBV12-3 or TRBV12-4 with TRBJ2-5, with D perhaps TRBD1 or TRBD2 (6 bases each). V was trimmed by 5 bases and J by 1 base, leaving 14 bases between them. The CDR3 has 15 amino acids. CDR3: CASSTWGAAQETQYF. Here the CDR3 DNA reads TGTGCCAGCAGTACGTGGGGGGCCGCCCAAGAGACCCAGTACTTC.

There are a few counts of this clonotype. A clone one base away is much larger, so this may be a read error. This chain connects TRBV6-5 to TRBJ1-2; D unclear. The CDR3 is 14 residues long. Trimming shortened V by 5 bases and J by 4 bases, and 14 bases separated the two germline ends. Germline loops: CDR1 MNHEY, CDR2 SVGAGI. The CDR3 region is CASSQRERVYGYTF. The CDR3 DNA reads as TGTGCCAGCAGTCAAAGGGAAAGAGTCTATGGCTACACCTTC.

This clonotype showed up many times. CDR3 in DNA: TGTGCCAGCAGTTACTCGGTGTCGGGGAATCAGCCCCAGCATTTT. It translates to CASSYSVSGNQPQHF. The chain joins TRBV6-2 or TRBV6-3 to TRBJ1-5; D is ambiguous. V was shortened by 0 bases and J by 4 bases, with 10 bases between the two germline ends. The CDR3 sequence is 15 residues long. In germline, CDR1 is MNHEY, CDR2 SVGEGT.

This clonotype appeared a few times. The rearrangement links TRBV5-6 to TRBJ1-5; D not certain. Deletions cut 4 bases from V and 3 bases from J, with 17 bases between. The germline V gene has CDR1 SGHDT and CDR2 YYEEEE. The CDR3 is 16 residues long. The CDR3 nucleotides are TGTGCCAGCAGCCCTTTCGGACCCACTTCCAATCAGCCCCAGCATTTT. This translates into CASSPFGPTSNQPQHF. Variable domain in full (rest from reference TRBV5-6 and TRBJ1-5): DAGVTQSPTHLIKTRGQQVTLRCSPKSGHDTVSWYQQALGQGPQFIFQYYEEEERQRGNFPDRFSGHQFPNYSSELNVNALLLGDSALYLCASSPFGPTSNQPQHFGDGTRLSIL.

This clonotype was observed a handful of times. The CDR3 loop is CATLRGGTADTQYF. As DNA, the CDR3 is TGTGCCACCCTTAGGGGGGGCACCGCAGATACGCAGTATTTT. This chain links TRBV7-2 with TRBJ2-3, with a tentative D call TRBD2 (7 bases). The V and J ends lost 10 bases and 4 bases respectively, with 18 bases between them. This CDR3 is 14 amino acids long. Germline V gene data show CDR1 as SGHTA and CDR2 as FQGNSA. Combining the CDR3 with reference TRBV7-2 and TRBJ2-3 gives the whole variable domain GAGVSQSPSNKVTEKGKDVELRCDPISGHTALYWYRQSLGQGLEFLIYFQGNSAPDKSGLPSDRFSAERTGGSVSTLTIQRTQQEDSAVYLCATLRGGTADTQYFGPGTRLTVL.

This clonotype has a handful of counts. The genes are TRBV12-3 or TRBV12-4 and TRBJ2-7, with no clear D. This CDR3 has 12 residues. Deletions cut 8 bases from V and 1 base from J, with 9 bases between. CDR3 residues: CASGTLSYEQYF. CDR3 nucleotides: TGTGCCAGCGGTACACTTTCCTACGAGCAGTACTTC.

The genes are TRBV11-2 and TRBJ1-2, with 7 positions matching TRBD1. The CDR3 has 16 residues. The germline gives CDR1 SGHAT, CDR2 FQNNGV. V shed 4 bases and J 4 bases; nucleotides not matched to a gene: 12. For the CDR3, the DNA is TGTGCCAGCAGCTCTTTCATTACGGACAGGAGCTATGGCTACACCTTC. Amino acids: CASSSFITDRSYGYTF.

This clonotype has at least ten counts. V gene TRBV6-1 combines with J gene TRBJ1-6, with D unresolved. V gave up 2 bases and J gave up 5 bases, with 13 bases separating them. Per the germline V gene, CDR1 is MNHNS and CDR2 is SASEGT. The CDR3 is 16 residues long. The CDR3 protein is CASSELAGRNNSPLHF. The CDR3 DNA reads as TGTGCCAGCAGTGAATTGGCTGGGAGGAATAATTCACCCCTCCACTTT.

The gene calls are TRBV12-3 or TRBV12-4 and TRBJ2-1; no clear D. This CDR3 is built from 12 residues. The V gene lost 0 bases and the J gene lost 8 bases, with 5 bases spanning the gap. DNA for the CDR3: TGTGCCAGCAGTTTAGCGGAGCATGAGCAGTTCTTC. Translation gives CASSLAEHEQFF.

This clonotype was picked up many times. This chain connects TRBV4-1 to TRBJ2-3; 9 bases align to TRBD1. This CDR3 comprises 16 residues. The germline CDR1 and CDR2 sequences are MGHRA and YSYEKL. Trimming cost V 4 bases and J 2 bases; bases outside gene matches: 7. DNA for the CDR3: TGCGCCAGCAGCCTTACCGGGACAGGGAACACAGATACGCAGTATTTT. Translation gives CASSLTGTGNTDTQYF.

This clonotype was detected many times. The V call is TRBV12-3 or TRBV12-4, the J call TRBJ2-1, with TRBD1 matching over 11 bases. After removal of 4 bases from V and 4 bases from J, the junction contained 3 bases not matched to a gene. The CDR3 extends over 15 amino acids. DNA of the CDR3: TGTGCCAGCAGTTGGGACAGGGGGACTTACAATGAGCAGTTCTTC. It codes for CASSWDRGTYNEQFF.

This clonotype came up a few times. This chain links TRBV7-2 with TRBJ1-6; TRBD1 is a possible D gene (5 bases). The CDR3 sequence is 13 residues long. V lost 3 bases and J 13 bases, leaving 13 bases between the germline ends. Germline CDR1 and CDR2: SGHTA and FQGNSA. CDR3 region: CASSLGPHHPLHF. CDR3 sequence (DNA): TGTGCCAGCAGCTTGGGGCCCCATCACCCCCTCCACTTT.

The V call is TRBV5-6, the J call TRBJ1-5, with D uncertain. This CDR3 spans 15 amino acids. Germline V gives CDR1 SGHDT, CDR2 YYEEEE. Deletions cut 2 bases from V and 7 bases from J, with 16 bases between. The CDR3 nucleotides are TGTGCCAGCAGCTTCCGGGCGACGGCGGAACAGCCCCAGCATTTT. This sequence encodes CASSFRATAEQPQHF.

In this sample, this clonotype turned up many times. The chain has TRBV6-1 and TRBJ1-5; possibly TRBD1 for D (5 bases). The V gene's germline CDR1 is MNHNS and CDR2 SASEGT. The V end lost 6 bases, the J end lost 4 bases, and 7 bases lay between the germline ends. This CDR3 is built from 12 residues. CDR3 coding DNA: TGTGCCAGCAGGGGACCAAATCAGCCCCAGCATTTT. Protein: CASRGPNQPQHF.

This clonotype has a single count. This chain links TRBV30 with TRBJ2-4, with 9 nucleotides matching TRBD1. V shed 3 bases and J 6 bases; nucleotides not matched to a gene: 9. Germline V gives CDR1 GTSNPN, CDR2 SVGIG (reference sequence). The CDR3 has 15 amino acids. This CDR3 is CAWRKDRGSRNIQYF. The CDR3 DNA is TGTGCCTGGAGGAAGGACAGGGGTTCGAGAAACATTCAGTACTTC.

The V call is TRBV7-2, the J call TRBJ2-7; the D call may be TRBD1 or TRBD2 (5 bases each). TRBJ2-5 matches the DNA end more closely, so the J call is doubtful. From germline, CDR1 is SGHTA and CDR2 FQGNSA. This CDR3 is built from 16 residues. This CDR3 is CASRPQGPGGRETQYF. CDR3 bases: TGTGCCAGCAGACCTCAGGGACCGGGCGGTAGAGAGACCCAGTACTTC.

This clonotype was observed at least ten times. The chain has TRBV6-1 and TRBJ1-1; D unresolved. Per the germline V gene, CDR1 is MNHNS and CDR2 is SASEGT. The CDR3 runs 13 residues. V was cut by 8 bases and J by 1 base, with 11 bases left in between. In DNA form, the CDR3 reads TGTGCCAGCGGAAAGTCGGGGAACACTGAAGCTTTCTTT. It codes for CASGKSGNTEAFF.

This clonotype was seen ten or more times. CDR3 protein: CASSETSLISSDGYF. The CDR3 region has the DNA TGTGCCAGCAGTGAAACTAGTCTGATAAGTTCAGACGGATATTTT. The chain combines TRBV12-3 or TRBV12-4 with TRBJ2-3, with D tentatively TRBD2 (5 bases). Trimming removed 5 bases at V and 15 bases at J, with 27 bases between. CDR3 length equals 15 residues.

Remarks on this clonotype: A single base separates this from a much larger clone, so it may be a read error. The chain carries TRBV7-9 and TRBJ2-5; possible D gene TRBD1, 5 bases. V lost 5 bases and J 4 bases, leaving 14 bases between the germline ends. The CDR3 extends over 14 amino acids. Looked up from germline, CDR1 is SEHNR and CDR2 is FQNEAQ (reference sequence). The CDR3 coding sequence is TGTGCCAGCAGCCCACGGAAAGGGGCAGAGACCCAGTACTTC. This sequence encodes CASSPRKGAETQYF.

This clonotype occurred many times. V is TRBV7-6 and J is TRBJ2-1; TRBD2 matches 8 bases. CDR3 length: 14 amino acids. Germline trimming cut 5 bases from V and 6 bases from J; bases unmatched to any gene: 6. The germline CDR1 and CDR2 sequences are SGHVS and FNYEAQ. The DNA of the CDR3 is TGTGCCAGCAGCCCACGGACTAGCCTCAATGAGCAGTTCTTC. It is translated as CASSPRTSLNEQFF. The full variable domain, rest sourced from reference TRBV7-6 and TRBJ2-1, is GAGVSQSPRYKVTKRGQDVALRCDPISGHVSLYWYRQALGQGPEFLTYFNYEAQQDKSGLPNDRFSAERPEGSISTLTIQRTEQRDSAMYRCASSPRTSLNEQFFGPGTRLTVL.

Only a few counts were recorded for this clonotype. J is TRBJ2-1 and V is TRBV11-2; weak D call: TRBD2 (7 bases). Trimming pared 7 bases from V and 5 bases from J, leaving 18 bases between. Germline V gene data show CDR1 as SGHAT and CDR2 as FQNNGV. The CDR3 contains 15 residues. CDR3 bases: TGTGCCAGCACCCTGGGGGGGGGGCCCCACAATGAGCAGTTCTTC. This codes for CASTLGGGPHNEQFF.

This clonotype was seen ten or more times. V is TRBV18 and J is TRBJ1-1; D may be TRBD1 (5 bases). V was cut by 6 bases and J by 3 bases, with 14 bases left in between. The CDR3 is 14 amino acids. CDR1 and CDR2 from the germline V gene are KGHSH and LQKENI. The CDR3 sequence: CASSWDLGDTEAFF. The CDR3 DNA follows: TGTGCCAGCTCCTGGGACTTAGGGGACACTGAAGCTTTCTTT.

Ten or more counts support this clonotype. This CDR3 is CASRRTSGYNEQFF. CDR3 DNA: TGTGCCAGCAGAAGGACTAGCGGATACAATGAGCAGTTCTTC. The V gene is TRBV12-3 or TRBV12-4, the J gene TRBJ2-1; TRBD2 matches 10 bases. J gave up 4 bases and V 6 bases, and 3 bases lay outside the gene matches. The CDR3 is made up of 14 amino acids.

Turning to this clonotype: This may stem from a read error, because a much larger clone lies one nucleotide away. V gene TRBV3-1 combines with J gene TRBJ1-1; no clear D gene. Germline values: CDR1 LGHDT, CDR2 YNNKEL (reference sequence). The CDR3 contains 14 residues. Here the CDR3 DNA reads TGTGCCAGCAGGCAAGATATCTGGGGATCTGAAGCTTTCTTT. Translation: CASRQDIWGSEAFF.

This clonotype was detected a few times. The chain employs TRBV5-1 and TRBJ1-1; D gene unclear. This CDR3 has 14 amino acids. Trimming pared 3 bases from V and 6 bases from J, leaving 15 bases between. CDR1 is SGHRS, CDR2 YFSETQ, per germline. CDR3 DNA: TGCGCCAGCAGCTCTCCGCAACAAATGGCTGAAGCTTTCTTT. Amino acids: CASSSPQQMAEAFF.